These T cell receptor beta chains were read from a single sample in a study of T cells after yellow fever vaccination. TCRdb itself ran the 5' RACE reads through MiXCR, one entry per CDR3 protein. The repertoire holds around 250,000 distinct CDR3 sequences, with approximately 5.2% as singletons. The material was CD4+ T cells sorted from PBMCs, obtained on the day of the yellow fever booster vaccination. Receptor source: a young man who received the YFV17D yellow fever vaccine. Both conserved end residues are part of each CDR3. The D gene is left open where the match is weak. Size values are once, few and many counts, or a class for expanded clones, and some rows have none.

J: TRBJ2-1; D: -; size: -; V: TRBV7-3; DNA: TGTGCCAGCAGCTTACCTGGGACCTCCGGGCAGTTCTTC; CDR3: CASSLPGTSGQFF
J: TRBJ1-2; D: -; size: -; V: TRBV4-3; DNA: TGCGCCAGCAGCCACAGAAACGGGAACTATGGCTACACCTTC; CDR3: CASSHRNGNYGYTF
J: TRBJ2-3; D: -; size: many; V: TRBV30; DNA: TGTGCCTGGAGTGTACAGGGCACAGATACGCAGTATTTT; CDR3: CAWSVQGTDTQYF
J: TRBJ1-2; D: -; size: few; V: TRBV2; DNA: TGTGCCAGCAACCTAGCCGGATATGGCTACACCTTC; CDR3: CASNLAGYGYTF
J: TRBJ2-3; D: -; size: few; V: TRBV9; DNA: TGTGCCAGCAGCGTCTCTTACTGGAACCACACAGATACGCAGTATTTT; CDR3: CASSVSYWNHTDTQYF
J: TRBJ2-2; D: TRBD1; size: -; V: TRBV5-6; DNA: TGTGCCAGCAGCTTCAGGGGGCGCGACGGGGAGCTGTTTTTT; CDR3: CASSFRGRDGELFF
J: TRBJ1-2; D: -; size: few; V: TRBV11-2; DNA: TGTGCCAGCAGCTTAGACCCATACTCAGGTTATGGCTACACCTTC; CDR3: CASSLDPYSGYGYTF
J: TRBJ1-1; D: -; size: few; V: TRBV12-3/TRBV12-4; DNA: TGTGCCAGCAGTTTAAGGCAGCCAAATTCGGCTGAAGCTTTCTTT; CDR3: CASSLRQPNSAEAFF
J: TRBJ2-7; D: TRBD2; size: many; V: TRBV15; DNA: TGTGCCACCTCCCGGGGGGAGGGGACCTACGAGCAGTACTTC; CDR3: CATSRGEGTYEQYF
J: TRBJ2-1; D: -; size: few; V: TRBV18; DNA: TGTGCCAGCTCTACCGTTCCGATGGATGAGCAGTTCTTC; CDR3: CASSTVPMDEQFF
J: TRBJ2-1; D: -; size: -; V: TRBV4-2; DNA: TGTGCCCTGAGTACTGGGGACGGCTCCTACAATGAGCAGTTCTTC; CDR3: CALSTGDGSYNEQFF
J: TRBJ2-3; D: TRBD2; size: -; V: TRBV5-4; DNA: TGTGCCAGCAGCTATCCGCGGGGGGGTGTAACAGATACGCAGTATTTT; CDR3: CASSYPRGGVTDTQYF
J: TRBJ1-5; D: -; size: -; V: TRBV5-8; DNA: TGTGCCAGCAGCTTGGGAAACAGGCACGATCAGCCCCAGCATTTT; CDR3: CASSLGNRHDQPQHF
J: TRBJ2-3; D: -; size: few; V: TRBV5-1; DNA: TGCGCCAGCGGGGTATCGGGAGATACGCAGTATTTT; CDR3: CASGVSGDTQYF
J: TRBJ1-1; D: -; size: -; V: TRBV6-5; DNA: TGTGCCAGCAGTTACTCGTTCACCCTGGGACAGAACACTGAAGCTTTCTTT; CDR3: CASSYSFTLGQNTEAFF
J: TRBJ2-7; D: -; size: -; V: TRBV4-3; DNA: TGCGCCAGCAGCCACAGGGGGGGCGAGCAGTACTTC; CDR3: CASSHRGGEQYF
J: TRBJ2-5; D: TRBD2; size: -; V: TRBV3-1; DNA: TGTGCCAGCAGCCCCTGGACTAGCGGGGGTGAGACCCAGTACTTC; CDR3: CASSPWTSGGETQYF
J: TRBJ2-3; D: -; size: many; V: TRBV5-1; DNA: TGCGCCAGCAGCTTGCTAGGGCAGGGAGGAGATACGCAGTATTTT; CDR3: CASSLLGQGGDTQYF
J: TRBJ1-5; D: -; size: -; V: TRBV5-1; DNA: TGCGCCAGCAGCTTGGGTTTGCGCAATCAGCCCCAGCATTTT; CDR3: CASSLGLRNQPQHF
J: TRBJ1-5; D: -; size: -; V: TRBV6-2/TRBV6-3; DNA: TGTGCCAGCAGTCCAGGGGCCAATCAGCCCCAGCATTTT; CDR3: CASSPGANQPQHF
J: TRBJ2-3; D: -; size: many; V: TRBV5-4; DNA: TGTGCCAGCAGCATGGGACTCCTGGGCACAGATACGCAGTATTTT; CDR3: CASSMGLLGTDTQYF
J: TRBJ2-3; D: -; size: few; V: TRBV27; DNA: TGTGCCAGCAGTCATATTAGCACAGATACGCAGTATTTT; CDR3: CASSHISTDTQYF
J: TRBJ2-3; D: -; size: many; V: TRBV12-3/TRBV12-4; DNA: TGTGCCAGCAGAACGGACCCGACTAGCACAGATACGCAGTATTTT; CDR3: CASRTDPTSTDTQYF
J: TRBJ2-1; D: -; size: many; V: TRBV12-3/TRBV12-4; DNA: TGTGCCAGCAGTTTGAGTCCGAACAACAATGAGCAGTTCTTC; CDR3: CASSLSPNNNEQFF
J: TRBJ2-1; D: TRBD2; size: -; V: TRBV4-2; DNA: TGTGCCAGCAGCCAAGTTTTGGCTAGCGGGGGCCTTAGCTCCTACAATGAGCAGTTCTTC; CDR3: CASSQVLASGGLSSYNEQFF
J: TRBJ2-3; D: TRBD2; size: many; V: TRBV7-8; DNA: TGTGCCAGCAGCTTTCTAGCGGGGGGTCGCACAGATACGCAGTATTTT; CDR3: CASSFLAGGRTDTQYF
J: TRBJ2-2; D: TRBD2; size: -; V: TRBV20-1; DNA: TGCAGTGCTAGAGTTGCCTCCGGGACTAGCGGGGACCCCCGGGGGGAGCTGTTTTTT; CDR3: CSARVASGTSGDPRGELFF
J: TRBJ2-1; D: -; size: -; V: TRBV20-1; DNA: TGCAGTGCTAGTGGTGGCCAAGCCTACAATGAGCAGTTCTTC; CDR3: CSASGGQAYNEQFF
J: TRBJ2-3; D: -; size: -; V: TRBV24-1; DNA: TGTGCCACCCGTCCGGGAAGCACAGATACGCAGTATTTT; CDR3: CATRPGSTDTQYF